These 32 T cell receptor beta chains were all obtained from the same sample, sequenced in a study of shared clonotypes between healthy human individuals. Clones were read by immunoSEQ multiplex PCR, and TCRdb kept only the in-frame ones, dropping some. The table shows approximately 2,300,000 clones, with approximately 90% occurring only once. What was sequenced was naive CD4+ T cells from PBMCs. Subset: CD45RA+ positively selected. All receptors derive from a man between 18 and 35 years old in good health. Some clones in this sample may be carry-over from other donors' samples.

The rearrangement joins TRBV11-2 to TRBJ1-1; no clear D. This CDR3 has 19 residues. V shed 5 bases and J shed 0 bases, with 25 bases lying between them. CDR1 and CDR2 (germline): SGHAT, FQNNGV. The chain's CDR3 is CASSAHPRSLGHLNTEAFF. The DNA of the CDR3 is TGTGCCAGCAGCGCCCACCCCAGGAGCCTTGGGCATTTGAACACTGAAGCTTTCTTT.

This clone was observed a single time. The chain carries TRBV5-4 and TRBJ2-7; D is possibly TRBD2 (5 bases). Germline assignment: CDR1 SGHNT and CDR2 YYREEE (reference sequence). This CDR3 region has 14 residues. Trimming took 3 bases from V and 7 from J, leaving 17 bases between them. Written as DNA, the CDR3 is TGTGCCAGCAGCTCCGGAGGTTCGTTGGGAGAGCAGTACTTC. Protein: CASSSGGSLGEQYF.

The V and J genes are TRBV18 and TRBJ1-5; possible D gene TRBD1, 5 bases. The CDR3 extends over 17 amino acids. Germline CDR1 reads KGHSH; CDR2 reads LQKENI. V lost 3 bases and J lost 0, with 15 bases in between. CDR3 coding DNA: TGTGCCAGCTCACCGGGCCAGGGATGGTATAGCAATCAGCCCCAGCATTTT. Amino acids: CASSPGQGWYSNQPQHF.

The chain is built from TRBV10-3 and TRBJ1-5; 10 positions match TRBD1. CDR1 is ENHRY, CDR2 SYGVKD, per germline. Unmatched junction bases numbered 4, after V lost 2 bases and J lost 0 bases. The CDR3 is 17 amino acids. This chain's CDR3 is CAISERTGGFSNQPQHF. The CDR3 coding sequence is TGTGCCATCAGTGAGCGGACAGGGGGATTTAGCAATCAGCCCCAGCATTTT.

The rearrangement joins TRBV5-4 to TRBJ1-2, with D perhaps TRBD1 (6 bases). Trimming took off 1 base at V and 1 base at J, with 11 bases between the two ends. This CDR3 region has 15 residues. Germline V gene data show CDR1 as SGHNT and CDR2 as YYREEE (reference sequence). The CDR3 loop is CASSLRTDFNYGYTF. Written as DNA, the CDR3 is TGTGCCAGCAGCTTGAGGACAGACTTTAACTATGGCTACACCTTC.

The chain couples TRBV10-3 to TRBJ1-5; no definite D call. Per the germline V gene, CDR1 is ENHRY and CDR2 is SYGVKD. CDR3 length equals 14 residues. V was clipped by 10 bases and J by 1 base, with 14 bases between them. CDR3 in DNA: TGTGCCAGCGGAGGGTTTGGAAGCAATCAGCCCCAGCATTTT. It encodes CASGGFGSNQPQHF.

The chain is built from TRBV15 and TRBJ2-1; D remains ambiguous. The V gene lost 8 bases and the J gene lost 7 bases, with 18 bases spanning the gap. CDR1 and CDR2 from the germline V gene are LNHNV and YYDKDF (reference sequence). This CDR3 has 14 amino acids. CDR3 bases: TGTGCCACCCGACAAAGGGCGGCCCCTAATGAGCAGTTCTTC. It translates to CATRQRAAPNEQFF.

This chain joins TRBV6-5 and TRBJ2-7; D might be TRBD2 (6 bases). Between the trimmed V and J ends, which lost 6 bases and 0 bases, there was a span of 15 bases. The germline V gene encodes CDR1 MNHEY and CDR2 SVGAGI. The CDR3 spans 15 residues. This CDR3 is CASSIRRASSYEQYF. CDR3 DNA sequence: TGTGCCAGCAGCATAAGGAGGGCGTCCTCCTACGAGCAGTACTTC.

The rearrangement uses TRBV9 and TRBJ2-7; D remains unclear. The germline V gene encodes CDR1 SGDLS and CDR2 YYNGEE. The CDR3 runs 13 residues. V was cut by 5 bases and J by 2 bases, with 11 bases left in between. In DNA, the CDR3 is TGTGCCAGCAGTGAAGCTACGCCCTACGAGCAGTACTTC. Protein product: CASSEATPYEQYF.

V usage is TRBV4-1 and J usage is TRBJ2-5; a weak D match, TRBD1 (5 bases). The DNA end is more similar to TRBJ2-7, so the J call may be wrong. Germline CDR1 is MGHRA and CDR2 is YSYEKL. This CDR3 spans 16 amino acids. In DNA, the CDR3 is TGCGCCAGCAGCCAAAGCGTACAGGTCATGTTCTACGAGCAGTACTTC. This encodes CASSQSVQVMFYEQYF.

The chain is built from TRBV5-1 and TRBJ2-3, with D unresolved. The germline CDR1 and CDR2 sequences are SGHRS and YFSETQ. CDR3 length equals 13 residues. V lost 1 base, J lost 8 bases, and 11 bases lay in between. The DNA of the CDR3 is TGCGCCAGCAGCTTGCCGATGCCAGGTACGCAGTATTTT. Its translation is CASSLPMPGTQYF.

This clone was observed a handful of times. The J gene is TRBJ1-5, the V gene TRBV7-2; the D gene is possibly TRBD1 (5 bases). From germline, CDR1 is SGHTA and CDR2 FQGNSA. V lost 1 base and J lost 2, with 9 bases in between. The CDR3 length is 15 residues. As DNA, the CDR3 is TGTGCCAGCAGCTTAGAACGGGGGGGCAATCAGCCCCAGCATTTT. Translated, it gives CASSLERGGNQPQHF.

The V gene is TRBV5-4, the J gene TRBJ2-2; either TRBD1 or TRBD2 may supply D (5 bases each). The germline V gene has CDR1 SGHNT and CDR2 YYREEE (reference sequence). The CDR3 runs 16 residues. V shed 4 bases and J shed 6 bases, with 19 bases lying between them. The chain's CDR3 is CASSPPAGRVAGELFF. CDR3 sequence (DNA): TGTGCCAGCAGCCCACCTGCAGGGAGAGTCGCCGGGGAGCTGTTTTTT.

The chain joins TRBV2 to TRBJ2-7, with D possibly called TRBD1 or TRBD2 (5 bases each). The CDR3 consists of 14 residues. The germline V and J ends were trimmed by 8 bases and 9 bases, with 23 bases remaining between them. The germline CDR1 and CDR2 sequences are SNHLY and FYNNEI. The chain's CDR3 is CASHSGTVSRGQYF. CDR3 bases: TGTGCCAGCCATTCCGGGACCGTGAGTCGAGGGCAGTACTTC.

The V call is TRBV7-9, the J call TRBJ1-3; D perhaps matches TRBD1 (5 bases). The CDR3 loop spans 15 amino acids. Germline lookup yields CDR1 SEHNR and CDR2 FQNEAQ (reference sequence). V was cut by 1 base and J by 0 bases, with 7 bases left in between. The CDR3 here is CASSLVGVSGNTIYF. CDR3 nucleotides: TGTGCCAGCAGCTTAGTGGGGGTCTCTGGAAACACCATATATTTT.

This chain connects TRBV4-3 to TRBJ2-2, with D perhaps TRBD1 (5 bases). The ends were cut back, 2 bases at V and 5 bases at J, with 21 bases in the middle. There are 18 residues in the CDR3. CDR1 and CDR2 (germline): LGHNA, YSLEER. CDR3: CASSQSPLGPRGTGELFF. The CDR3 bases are TGCGCCAGCAGCCAATCTCCGCTGGGGCCTCGAGGAACCGGGGAGCTGTTTTTT.

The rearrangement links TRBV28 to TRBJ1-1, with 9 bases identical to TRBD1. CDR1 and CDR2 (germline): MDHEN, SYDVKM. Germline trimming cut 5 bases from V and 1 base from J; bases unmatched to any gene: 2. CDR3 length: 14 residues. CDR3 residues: CASSGTGRNTEAFF. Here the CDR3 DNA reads TGTGCCAGCAGTGGGACAGGGAGGAACACTGAAGCTTTCTTT.

Here the CDR3 reads CASSNLLAGEDTQYF. The CDR3 nucleotides read TGCGCCAGCAGCAACCTACTAGCGGGAGAAGATACGCAGTATTTT. This rearrangement joins TRBV5-1 to TRBJ2-3; 11 bases fit TRBD2. CDR3 size: 15 residues. J gave up 5 bases and V 4 bases, and 6 bases lay outside the gene matches. Germline-derived CDR1 and CDR2 are SGHRS and YFSETQ.

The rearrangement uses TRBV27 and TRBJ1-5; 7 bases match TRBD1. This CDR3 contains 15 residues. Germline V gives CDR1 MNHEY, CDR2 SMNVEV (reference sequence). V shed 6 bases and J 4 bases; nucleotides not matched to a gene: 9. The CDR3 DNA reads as TGTGCCAGCAGCCGAGGGACAGACCTAAATCAGCCCCAGCATTTT. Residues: CASSRGTDLNQPQHF.

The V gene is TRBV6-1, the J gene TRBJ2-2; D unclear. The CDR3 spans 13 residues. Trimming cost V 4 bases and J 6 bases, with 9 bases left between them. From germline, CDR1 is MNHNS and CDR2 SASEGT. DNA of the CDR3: TGTGCCAGCAGTGCCGGGTTTCCCGGGGAGCTGTTTTTT. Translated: CASSAGFPGELFF.

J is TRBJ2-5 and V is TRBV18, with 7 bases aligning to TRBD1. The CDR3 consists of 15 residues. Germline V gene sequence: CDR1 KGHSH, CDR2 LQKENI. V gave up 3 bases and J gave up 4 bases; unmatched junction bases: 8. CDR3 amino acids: CASSPADAGGETQYF. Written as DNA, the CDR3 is TGTGCCAGCTCACCCGCGGACGCAGGGGGAGAGACCCAGTACTTC.

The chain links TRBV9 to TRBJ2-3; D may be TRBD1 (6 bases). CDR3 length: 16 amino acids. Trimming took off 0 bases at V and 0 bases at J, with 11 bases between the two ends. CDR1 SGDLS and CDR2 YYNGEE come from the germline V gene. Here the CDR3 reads CASSVGLGQSTDTQYF. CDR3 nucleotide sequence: TGTGCCAGCAGCGTAGGGCTGGGACAAAGCACAGATACGCAGTATTTT. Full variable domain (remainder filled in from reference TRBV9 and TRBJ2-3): DSGVTQTPKHLITATGQRVTLRCSPRSGDLSVYWYQQSLDQGLQFLIQYYNGEERAKGNILERFSAQQFPDLHSELNLSSLELGDSALYFCASSVGLGQSTDTQYFGPGTRLTVL.

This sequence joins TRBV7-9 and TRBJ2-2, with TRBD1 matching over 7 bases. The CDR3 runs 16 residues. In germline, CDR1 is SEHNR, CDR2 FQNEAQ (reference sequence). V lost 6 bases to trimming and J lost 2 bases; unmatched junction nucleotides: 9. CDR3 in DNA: TGTGCCAGCAGGAGGGGGCCGGGACAAAACACCGGGGAGCTGTTTTTT. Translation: CASRRGPGQNTGELFF.

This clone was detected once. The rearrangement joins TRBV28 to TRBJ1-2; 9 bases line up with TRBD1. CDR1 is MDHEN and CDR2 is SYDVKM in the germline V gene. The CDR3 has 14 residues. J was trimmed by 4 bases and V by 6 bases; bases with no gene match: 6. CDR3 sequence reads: CASRSGTGSYGYTF. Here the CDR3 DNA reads TGTGCCAGCAGAAGTGGGACAGGGAGCTATGGCTACACCTTC.

The CDR3: CASSGGVGYTF. In DNA, the CDR3 is TGTGCCAGCAGCGGCGGGGTTGGCTACACCTTC. The chain uses TRBV7-9 and TRBJ1-2; D unresolved. The CDR3 spans 11 residues. V lost 5 bases and J lost 7, with 8 bases in between. Per germline, CDR1 SEHNR and CDR2 FQNEAQ (reference sequence). Looking up the rest from reference TRBV7-9 and TRBJ1-2 gives the full variable domain: DTGVSQNPRHKITKRGQNVTFRCDPISEHNRLYWYRQTLGQGPEFLTYFQNEAQLEKSRLLSDRFSAERPKGSFSTLEIQRTEQGDSAMYLCASSGGVGYTFGSGTRLTVV.

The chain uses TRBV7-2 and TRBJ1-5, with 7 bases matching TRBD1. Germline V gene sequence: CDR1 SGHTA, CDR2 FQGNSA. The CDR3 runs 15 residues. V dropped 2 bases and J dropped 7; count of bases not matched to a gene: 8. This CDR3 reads CASSLRGPSGQPQHF. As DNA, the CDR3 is TGTGCCAGCAGCTTAAGGGGGCCGAGCGGGCAGCCCCAGCATTTT.

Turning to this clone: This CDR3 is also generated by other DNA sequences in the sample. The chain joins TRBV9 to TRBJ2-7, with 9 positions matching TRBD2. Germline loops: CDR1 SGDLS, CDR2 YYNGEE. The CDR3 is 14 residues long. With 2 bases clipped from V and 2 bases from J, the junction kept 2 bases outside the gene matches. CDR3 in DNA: TGTGCCAGCAGCGTCGGGACTAGCCCCTACGAGCAGTACTTC. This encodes CASSVGTSPYEQYF. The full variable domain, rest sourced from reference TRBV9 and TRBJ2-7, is DSGVTQTPKHLITATGQRVTLRCSPRSGDLSVYWYQQSLDQGLQFLIQYYNGEERAKGNILERFSAQQFPDLHSELNLSSLELGDSALYFCASSVGTSPYEQYFGPGTRLTVT.

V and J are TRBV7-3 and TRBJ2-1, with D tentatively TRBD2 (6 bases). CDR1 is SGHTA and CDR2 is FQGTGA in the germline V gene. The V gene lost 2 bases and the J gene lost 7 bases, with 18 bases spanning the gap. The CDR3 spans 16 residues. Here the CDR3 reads CASSLDGRGVGNEQFF. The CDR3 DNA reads TGTGCCAGCAGCTTAGACGGGAGAGGCGTAGGGAATGAGCAGTTCTTC.

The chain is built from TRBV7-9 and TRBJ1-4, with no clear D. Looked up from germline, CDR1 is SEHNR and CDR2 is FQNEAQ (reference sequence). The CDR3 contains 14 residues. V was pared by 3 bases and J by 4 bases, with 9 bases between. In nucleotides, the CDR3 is TGTGCCAGCAGCTTTTTCGGCCTTAATGAAAAACTGTTTTTT. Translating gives CASSFFGLNEKLFF.

The CDR3 coding sequence is TGTGCCAGCAGCGTAGGAGGGGGCGGCTACGAGCAGTACTTC. As protein: CASSVGGGGYEQYF. The chain employs TRBV9 and TRBJ2-7, with TRBD1 identical over 7 bases. This CDR3 spans 14 amino acids. V gave up 0 bases and J gave up 3 bases; unmatched junction bases: 3. Germline V gene lookup returns CDR1 SGDLS and CDR2 YYNGEE.

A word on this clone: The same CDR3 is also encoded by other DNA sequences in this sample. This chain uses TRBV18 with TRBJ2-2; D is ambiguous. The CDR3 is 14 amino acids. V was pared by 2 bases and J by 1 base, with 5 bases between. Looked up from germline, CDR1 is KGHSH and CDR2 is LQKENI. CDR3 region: CASSPRVNTGELFF. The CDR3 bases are TGTGCCAGCTCACCAAGGGTGAACACCGGGGAGCTGTTTTTT.

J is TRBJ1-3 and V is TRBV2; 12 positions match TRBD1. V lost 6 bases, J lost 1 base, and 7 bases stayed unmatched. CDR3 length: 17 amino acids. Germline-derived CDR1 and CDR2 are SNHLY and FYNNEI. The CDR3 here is CASSQGQGAFSGNTIYF. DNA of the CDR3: TGTGCCAGCAGCCAGGGACAGGGGGCATTTTCTGGAAACACCATATATTTT.